The 29 T cell receptor beta chains presented below share a single source sample, sequenced in a study of OX40 agonist ivuxolimab in advanced cancers. Produced via immunoSEQ multiplex PCR; TCRdb's table is partial and in-frame only. The table shows about 84,000 clones, with 80% to 90% occurring only once. Source: CD4+ or CD8+ T cells sorted from blood, taken in a trial of the OX40 agonist ivuxolimab. Receptor source: an adult with an advanced solid tumor such as melanoma, head and neck, liver or kidney cancer.

The V gene is TRBV18, the J gene TRBJ2-5; D gene uncertain. The CDR3 length is 12 residues. Trimming left V 3 bases short and J 2 bases short, with 4 bases between. Germline V gene data show CDR1 as KGHSH and CDR2 as LQKENI. CDR3 protein: CASSPGQETQYF. The CDR3, as DNA: TGTGCCAGCTCACCGGGGCAAGAGACCCAGTACTTC.

CDR3 protein: CASSLTRFEQFF. CDR3 bases: TGTGCCAGCAGCTTAACGCGGTTTGAGCAGTTCTTC. J is TRBJ2-1 and V is TRBV7-3, with unresolved D. Trimming took off 0 bases at V and 9 bases at J, with 6 bases between the two ends. Looked up from germline, CDR1 is SGHTA and CDR2 is FQGTGA. This CDR3 region has 12 residues.

The rearrangement uses TRBV11-2 and TRBJ2-3; no reliable D call. The CDR3 covers 13 residues. In germline, CDR1 is SGHAT, CDR2 FQNNGV. V gave up 1 base and J gave up 4 bases, with 6 bases separating them. DNA for the CDR3: TGTGCCAGCAGCTTAGCTCCTGCAGATACGCAGTATTTT. It codes for CASSLAPADTQYF.

The chain recombines TRBV6-5 with TRBJ1-2; unclear D gene. This CDR3 is built from 12 residues. Germline CDR1 reads MNHEY; CDR2 reads SVGAGI. The V end was cut by 8 bases, the J end by 6 bases, with 13 bases between. The CDR3: CASVSLANGYTF. The CDR3 region has the DNA TGTGCCAGCGTATCGTTGGCGAATGGCTACACCTTC.

The J gene is TRBJ1-4, the V gene TRBV30; D gene unclear. V lost 1 base, J lost 11 bases, and 8 bases lay in between. This CDR3 contains 11 residues. Per the germline V gene, CDR1 is GTSNPN and CDR2 is SVGIG (reference sequence). The CDR3 region is CAWSDTAKLFF. The CDR3 nucleotides are TGTGCCTGGAGTGATACAGCCAAACTGTTTTTT. The variable domain in full, with the rest retrieved from reference TRBV30 and TRBJ1-4, is SQTIHQWPATLVQPVGSPLSLECTVEGTSNPNLYWYRQAAGRGLQLLFYSVGIGQISSEVPQNLSASRPQDRQFILSSKKLLLSDSGFYLCAWSDTAKLFFGSGTQLSVL.

V is TRBV7-9 and J is TRBJ2-2; weak D call: TRBD2 (7 bases). The CDR3 consists of 13 residues. Germline CDR1 reads SEHNR; CDR2 reads FQNEAQ (reference sequence). Trimming took off 9 bases at V and 6 bases at J, with 14 bases between the two ends. The CDR3 loop reads CARQGGPPGELFF. CDR3 nucleotide sequence: TGTGCCAGACAGGGAGGGCCGCCCGGGGAGCTGTTTTTT.

V gene TRBV11-3 combines with J gene TRBJ2-5, with D possibly matching TRBD1 (6 bases). V gave up 0 bases and J gave up 6 bases, with 8 bases separating them. Germline V gene sequence: CDR1 SGHNT, CDR2 YENEEA. The CDR3 runs to 13 residues. The CDR3 protein is CASSLEGAQTQYF. The CDR3 DNA reads as TGTGCCAGCAGCTTAGAGGGGGCGCAGACCCAGTACTTC.

The V gene is TRBV5-1, the J gene TRBJ1-1, with D perhaps TRBD1 (6 bases). Germline V gives CDR1 SGHRS, CDR2 YFSETQ. Trimming shortened V by 4 bases and J by 8 bases, and 15 bases separated the two germline ends. CDR3 size: 13 residues. CDR3 nucleotide sequence: TGCGCCAGCAGCGCGGCAGGGGAAGGGGAAGCTTTCTTT. It codes for CASSAAGEGEAFF. Looking up the rest from reference TRBV5-1 and TRBJ1-1 gives the full variable domain: KAGVTQTPRYLIKTRGQQVTLSCSPISGHRSVSWYQQTPGQGLQFLFEYFSETQRNKGNFPGRFSGRQFSNSRSEMNVSTLELGDSALYLCASSAAGEGEAFFGQGTRLTVV.

This clone was seen only a few times. The chain carries TRBV19 and TRBJ2-2; 7 nucleotides agree with TRBD2. V lost 7 bases and J lost 6; bases outside the gene matches: 8. Per the germline V gene, CDR1 is LNHDA and CDR2 is SQIVND (reference sequence). This CDR3 region has 14 residues. CDR3 nucleotides: TGTGCCAGTACCCCCCTAGCGGAGGCCGGGGAGCTGTTTTTT. Its protein is CASTPLAEAGELFF. Complete variable domain (other parts from reference TRBV19 and TRBJ2-2): DGGITQSPKYLFRKEGQNVTLSCEQNLNHDAMYWYRQDPGQGLRLIYYSQIVNDFQKGDIAEGYSVSREKKESFPLTVTSAQKNPTAFYLCASTPLAEAGELFFGEGSRLTVL.

The chain recombines TRBV7-9 with TRBJ2-3; possibly TRBD1 or TRBD2 for D (6 bases each). Germline CDR1 reads SEHNR; CDR2 reads FQNEAQ (reference sequence). The V gene lost 5 bases and the J gene lost 0 bases, with 15 bases spanning the gap. The CDR3 consists of 16 residues. The CDR3 DNA reads as TGTGCCAGCAGCCTTCTCGGGGGCTCTAGCACAGATACGCAGTATTTT. Residues: CASSLLGGSSTDTQYF.

This clone is a singleton in its sample. At one end the junction does not follow the germline gene, possibly because of a read error. V gene TRBV5-1 combines with J gene TRBJ2-5; 8 nucleotides match TRBD1. This CDR3 is 13 amino acids long. Germline V CDR1 and CDR2: SGHRS, YFSETQ. Here the CDR3 DNA reads TGCGCCAGCAGCGGACAGGGCGGGGATGATACGGACTTC. Its protein is CASSGQGGDDTDF.

This chain connects TRBV19 to TRBJ1-2, with 10 bases lining up with TRBD1. Trimming took 6 bases from V and 8 from J; bases not matched to a gene: 9. From germline, CDR1 is LNHDA and CDR2 SQIVND (reference sequence). The CDR3 is made up of 14 amino acids. CDR3 region: CASRIGQGVRGYTF. DNA of the CDR3: TGTGCCAGTAGAATCGGACAGGGGGTAAGGGGCTACACCTTC.

The chain links TRBV21-1 to TRBJ1-5. TRBV21-1 is designated a pseudogene. This CDR3 is 19 amino acids long. The CDR3 bases are TGTGCCAGCAGCAAAGTCCGCTCGCCCGGGAGCCAGAGCAATCAGCCCCAGCATTTT. It encodes CASSKVRSPGSQSNQPQHF.

This chain connects TRBV7-6 to TRBJ2-5, with 10 nucleotides matching TRBD1. CDR1 is SGHVS, CDR2 FNYEAQ, per germline. After removal of 8 bases from V and 2 bases from J, the junction contained 14 bases not matched to a gene. The CDR3 consists of 17 residues. The CDR3 sequence is CASFRARTGGIQETQYF. In nucleotides, the CDR3 is TGTGCCAGCTTTAGGGCCAGGACAGGGGGAATTCAAGAGACCCAGTACTTC.

In its sample, this clone was seen once. The chain is built from TRBV18 and TRBJ1-4, with TRBD1 matching 8 bases. This CDR3 is built from 14 residues. The germline V gene has CDR1 KGHSH and CDR2 LQKENI. Trimming removed 2 bases from V and 7 bases from J; junction bases left unmatched: 3. The CDR3 loop is CASSPGTGTEKLFF. The CDR3 nucleotides read TGTGCCAGCTCACCAGGGACAGGAACTGAAAAACTGTTTTTT.

The chain employs TRBV7-3 and TRBJ2-3; D unresolved. This CDR3 contains 13 residues. The V end was cut by 3 bases, the J end by 1 base, with 5 bases between. From germline, CDR1 is SGHTA and CDR2 FQGTGA. In DNA, the CDR3 is TGTGCCAGCAGCTTGGCCCGCACAGATACGCAGTATTTT. Amino acids: CASSLARTDTQYF.

Only one count was recorded for this clone. This chain joins TRBV5-1 and TRBJ2-5; D possibly uses TRBD1 or TRBD2 (5 bases each). The V end lost 0 bases, the J end lost 7 bases, and 16 bases lay between the germline ends. CDR3 length: 15 amino acids. CDR1 and CDR2 from the germline V gene are SGHRS and YFSETQ. In DNA, the CDR3 is TGCGCCAGCAGCTTGGTCTTGGGACGAGAGGGGACCCAGTACTTC. This encodes CASSLVLGREGTQYF. The entire variable domain, with the rest obtained from reference TRBV5-1 and TRBJ2-5, is as follows: KAGVTQTPRYLIKTRGQQVTLSCSPISGHRSVSWYQQTPGQGLQFLFEYFSETQRNKGNFPGRFSGRQFSNSRSEMNVSTLELGDSALYLCASSLVLGREGTQYFGPGTRLLVL.

This sequence joins TRBV2 and TRBJ2-5; D is unresolved. V shed 7 bases and J shed 1 base, with 13 bases lying between them. CDR1 is SNHLY, CDR2 FYNNEI, per germline. The CDR3 consists of 14 residues. DNA of the CDR3: TGTGCCAGCAAACCGAGAACAGCCCAAGAGACCCAGTACTTC. It encodes CASKPRTAQETQYF. The variable domain in full, completed from reference TRBV2 and TRBJ2-5, reads EPEVTQTPSHQVTQMGQEVILRCVPISNHLYFYWYRQILGQKVEFLVSFYNNEISEKSEIFDDQFSVERPDGSNFTLKIRSTKLEDSAMYFCASKPRTAQETQYFGPGTRLLVL.

The CDR3 DNA reads TGTGCCAGCAGCGAGGGACTAGATTACAATGAGCAGTTCTTC. It is translated as CASSEGLDYNEQFF. This sequence joins TRBV5-4 and TRBJ2-1, with 8 bases lining up with TRBD2. The CDR3 totals 14 residues. V dropped 4 bases and J dropped 4; count of bases not matched to a gene: 4. The germline CDR1 and CDR2 sequences are SGHNT and YYREEE (reference sequence).

The V call is TRBV6-5, the J call TRBJ2-7, with D possibly being TRBD1 (5 bases). There are 13 residues in the CDR3. In germline, CDR1 is MNHEY, CDR2 SVGAGI. V was trimmed by 3 bases and J by 5 bases, leaving 11 bases between them. CDR3 sequence reads: CASSYGALDEQYF. DNA for the CDR3: TGTGCCAGCAGTTATGGGGCTTTGGACGAGCAGTACTTC.

J is TRBJ2-1 and V is TRBV11-3, with TRBD1 as a possible D gene (6 bases). The CDR3 totals 13 residues. The germline V and J ends were trimmed by 5 bases and 9 bases, with 14 bases remaining between them. Germline CDR1 is SGHNT and CDR2 is YENEEA. The CDR3, as DNA: TGTGCCAGCAGCGCAACAGGGATGGGTGAGCAGTTCTTC. As protein: CASSATGMGEQFF.

This chain connects TRBV28 to TRBJ1-5; D remains unclear. The germline V and J ends were trimmed by 5 bases and 0 bases, with 11 bases remaining between them. CDR1 and CDR2 from the germline V gene are MDHEN and SYDVKM. The length of the CDR3 is 15 residues. The CDR3 DNA reads as TGTGCCAGCAGTCTCAGGAGTTATAGCAATCAGCCCCAGCATTTT. Its translation is CASSLRSYSNQPQHF.

This clone was seen once. The chain links TRBV5-1 to TRBJ2-3, with D perhaps matching TRBD1 (5 bases). CDR3 length equals 16 residues. V was trimmed by 4 bases and J by 2 bases, leaving 17 bases between them. The germline gives CDR1 SGHRS, CDR2 YFSETQ. CDR3 nucleotide sequence: TGCGCCAGCAGCCTTCGAGGACACGGCAACACAGATACGCAGTATTTT. Translating gives CASSLRGHGNTDTQYF.

The chain is built from TRBV28 and TRBJ2-2, with D uncertain. Germline CDR1 and CDR2: MDHEN and SYDVKM. V gave up 6 bases and J gave up 6 bases, with 14 bases separating them. The CDR3 totals 14 residues. Here the CDR3 DNA reads TGTGCCAGCAGAGAACGGGCCGCTGCCGGGGAGCTGTTTTTT. It yields the protein CASRERAAAGELFF.

The chain has TRBV4-1 and TRBJ1-2; 11 bases line up with TRBD1. Germline V gives CDR1 MGHRA, CDR2 YSYEKL. The V segment lost 6 bases and the J segment 4 bases; nucleotides outside the gene matches: 7. CDR3 length: 15 residues. CDR3 sequence (DNA): TGCGCCAGCAGACAGGGACAGGGGGGCGGCTATGGCTACACCTTC. It codes for CASRQGQGGGYGYTF.

The genes are TRBV27 and TRBJ1-2; tentative D call: TRBD1 (6 bases). The V end lost 4 bases, the J end lost 1 base, and 19 bases lay between the germline ends. This CDR3 is built from 17 residues. Germline values: CDR1 MNHEY, CDR2 SMNVEV (reference sequence). The CDR3 loop reads CASSSRLGGGGNYGYTF. CDR3 nucleotides: TGTGCCAGCAGTTCCCGTTTGGGGGGCGGAGGTAACTATGGCTACACCTTC.

The gene calls are TRBV2 and TRBJ1-5, with 8 bases lining up with TRBD1. The CDR3 sequence is 15 residues long. Looked up from germline, CDR1 is SNHLY and CDR2 is FYNNEI. Losses at the gene ends were 3 bases for V and 3 bases for J; bases not matched to a gene: 4. The CDR3 DNA sequence: TGTGCCAGCAGTGAGGGGACAGGCTTCAATCAGCCCCAGCATTTT. As protein: CASSEGTGFNQPQHF.

The chain uses TRBV9 and TRBJ1-5; a possible D gene is TRBD1 (5 bases). Germline V CDR1 and CDR2: SGDLS, YYNGEE. V lost 7 bases and J lost 3, with 17 bases in between. The CDR3 contains 15 residues. CDR3 nucleotide sequence: TGTGCCAGCTCAGAGGGAGGGGCAGTCAATCAGCCCCAGCATTTT. This codes for CASSEGGAVNQPQHF.

The gene calls are TRBV5-6 and TRBJ1-2; 7 nucleotides match TRBD1. The germline gives CDR1 SGHDT, CDR2 YYEEEE. J gave up 2 bases and V 0 bases, and 7 bases lay outside the gene matches. This CDR3 has 16 residues. The CDR3 sequence: CASSLVWTGGNYGYTF. DNA for the CDR3: TGTGCCAGCAGCTTGGTATGGACAGGAGGAAACTATGGCTACACCTTC.